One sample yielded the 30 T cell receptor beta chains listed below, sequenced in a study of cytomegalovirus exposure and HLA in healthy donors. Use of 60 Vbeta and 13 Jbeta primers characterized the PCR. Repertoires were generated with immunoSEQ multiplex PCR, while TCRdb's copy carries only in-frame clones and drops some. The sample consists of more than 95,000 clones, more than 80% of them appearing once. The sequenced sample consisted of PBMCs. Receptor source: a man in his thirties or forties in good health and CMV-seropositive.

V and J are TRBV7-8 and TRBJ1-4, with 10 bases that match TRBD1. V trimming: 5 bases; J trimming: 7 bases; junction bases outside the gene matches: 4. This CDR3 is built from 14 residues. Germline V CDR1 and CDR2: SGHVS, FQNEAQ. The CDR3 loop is CASSPTGGSEKLFF. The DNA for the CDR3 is TGTGCCAGCAGCCCGACAGGGGGCAGTGAAAAACTGTTTTTT.

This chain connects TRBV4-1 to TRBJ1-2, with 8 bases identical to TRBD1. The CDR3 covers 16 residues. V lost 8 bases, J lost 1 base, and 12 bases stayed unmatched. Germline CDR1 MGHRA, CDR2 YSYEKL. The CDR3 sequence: CASRRAWDRINYGYTF. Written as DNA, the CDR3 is TGCGCCAGCCGCCGAGCGTGGGACAGGATTAACTATGGCTACACCTTC.

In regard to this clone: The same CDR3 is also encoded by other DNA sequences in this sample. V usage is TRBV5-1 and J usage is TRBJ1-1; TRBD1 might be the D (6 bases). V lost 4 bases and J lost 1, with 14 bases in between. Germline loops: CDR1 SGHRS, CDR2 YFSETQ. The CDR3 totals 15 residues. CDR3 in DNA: TGCGCCAGCAGCCCCAGGGAGGGGGGGAACACTGAAGCTTTCTTT. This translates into CASSPREGGNTEAFF.

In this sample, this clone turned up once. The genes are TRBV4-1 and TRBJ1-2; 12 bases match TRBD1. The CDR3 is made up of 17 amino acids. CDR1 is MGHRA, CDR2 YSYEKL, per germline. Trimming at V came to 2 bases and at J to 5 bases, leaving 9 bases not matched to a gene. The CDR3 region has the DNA TGCGCCAGCAGCCAAACCCCCGGGACAGGGGGCGCTTATGGCTACACCTTC. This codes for CASSQTPGTGGAYGYTF.

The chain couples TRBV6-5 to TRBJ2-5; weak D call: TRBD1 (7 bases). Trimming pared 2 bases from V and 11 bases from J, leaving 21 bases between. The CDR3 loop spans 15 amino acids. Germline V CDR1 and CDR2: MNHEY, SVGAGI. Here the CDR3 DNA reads TGTGCCAGCAGTTACCAGGAGGGCAGGGGGTTGGAGCAGTACTTC. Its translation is CASSYQEGRGLEQYF.

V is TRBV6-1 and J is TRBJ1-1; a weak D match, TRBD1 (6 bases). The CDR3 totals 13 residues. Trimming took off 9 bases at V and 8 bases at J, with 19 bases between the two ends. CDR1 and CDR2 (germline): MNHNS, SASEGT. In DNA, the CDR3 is TGTGCCAGTGCCACTAACGACAGGAGGGAAGCTTTCTTT. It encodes CASATNDRREAFF.

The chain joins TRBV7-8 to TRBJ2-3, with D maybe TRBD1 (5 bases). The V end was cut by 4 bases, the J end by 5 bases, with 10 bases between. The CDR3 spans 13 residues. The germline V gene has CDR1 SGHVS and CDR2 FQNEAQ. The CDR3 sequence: CASSSGYRDTQYF. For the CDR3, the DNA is TGTGCCAGCAGCTCAGGGTATAGAGATACGCAGTATTTT.

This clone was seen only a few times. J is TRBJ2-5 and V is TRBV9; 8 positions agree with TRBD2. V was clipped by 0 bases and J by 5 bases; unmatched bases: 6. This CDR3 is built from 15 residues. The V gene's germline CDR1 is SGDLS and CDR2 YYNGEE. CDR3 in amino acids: CASSVAGGARETQYF. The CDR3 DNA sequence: TGTGCCAGCAGCGTAGCGGGGGGGGCTCGGGAGACCCAGTACTTC.

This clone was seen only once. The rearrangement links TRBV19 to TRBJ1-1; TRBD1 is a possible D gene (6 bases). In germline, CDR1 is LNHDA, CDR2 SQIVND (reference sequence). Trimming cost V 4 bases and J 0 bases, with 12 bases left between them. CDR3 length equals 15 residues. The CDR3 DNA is TGTGCCAGTAGTAGAGAACAGGGCTTGAACACTGAAGCTTTCTTT. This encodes CASSREQGLNTEAFF.

The CDR3 sequence: CASRRQGTGGQYF. CDR3 coding DNA: TGTGCCAGCAGGCGACAGGGGACGGGAGGGCAGTACTTC. The chain recombines TRBV14 with TRBJ2-7; tentative D call: TRBD1 (8 bases). The germline V and J ends were trimmed by 6 bases and 9 bases, with 18 bases remaining between them. This CDR3 spans 13 amino acids. Germline V gene lookup returns CDR1 SGHDN and CDR2 FVKESK. The entire variable domain, with the rest obtained from reference TRBV14 and TRBJ2-7, is as follows: EAGVTQFPSHSVIEKGQTVTLRCDPISGHDNLYWYRRVMGKEIKFLLHFVKESKQDESGMPNNRFLAERTGGTYSTLKVQPAELEDSGVYFCASRRQGTGGQYFGPGTRLTVT.

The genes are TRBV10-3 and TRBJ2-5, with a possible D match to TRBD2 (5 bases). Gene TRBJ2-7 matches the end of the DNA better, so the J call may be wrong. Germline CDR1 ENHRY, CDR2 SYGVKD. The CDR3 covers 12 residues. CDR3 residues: CAAQGRDYEQYF. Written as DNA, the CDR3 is TGTGCCGCCCAAGGACGGGACTACGAGCAGTACTTC.

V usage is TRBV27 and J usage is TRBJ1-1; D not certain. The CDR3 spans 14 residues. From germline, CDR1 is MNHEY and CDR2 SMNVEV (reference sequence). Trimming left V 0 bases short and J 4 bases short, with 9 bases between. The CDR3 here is CASSLSVRGTEAFF. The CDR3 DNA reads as TGTGCCAGCAGTTTATCGGTCCGGGGCACTGAAGCTTTCTTT.

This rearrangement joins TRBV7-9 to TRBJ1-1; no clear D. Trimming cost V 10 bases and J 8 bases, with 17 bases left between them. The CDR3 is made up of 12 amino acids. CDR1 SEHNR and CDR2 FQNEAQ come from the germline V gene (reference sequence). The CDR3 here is CATRDLGEEAFF. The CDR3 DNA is TGTGCCACTCGGGATCTCGGGGAGGAAGCTTTCTTT. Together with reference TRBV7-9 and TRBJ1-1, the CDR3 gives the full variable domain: DTGVSQNPRHKITKRGQNVTFRCDPISEHNRLYWYRQTLGQGPEFLTYFQNEAQLEKSRLLSDRFSAERPKGSFSTLEIQRTEQGDSAMYLCATRDLGEEAFFGQGTRLTVV.

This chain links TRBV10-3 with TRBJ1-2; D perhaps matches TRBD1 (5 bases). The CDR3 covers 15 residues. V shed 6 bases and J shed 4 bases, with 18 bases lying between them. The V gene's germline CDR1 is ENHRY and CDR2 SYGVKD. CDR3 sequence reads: CAIRETPGSRYGYTF. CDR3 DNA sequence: TGTGCCATCAGGGAAACCCCAGGGTCGCGCTATGGCTACACCTTC.

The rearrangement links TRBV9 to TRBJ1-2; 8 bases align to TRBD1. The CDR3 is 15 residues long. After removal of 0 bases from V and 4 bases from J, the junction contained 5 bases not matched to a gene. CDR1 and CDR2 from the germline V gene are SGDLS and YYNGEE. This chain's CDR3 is CASSVGTGGTYGYTF. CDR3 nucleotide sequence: TGTGCCAGCAGCGTAGGAACAGGGGGGACCTATGGCTACACCTTC.

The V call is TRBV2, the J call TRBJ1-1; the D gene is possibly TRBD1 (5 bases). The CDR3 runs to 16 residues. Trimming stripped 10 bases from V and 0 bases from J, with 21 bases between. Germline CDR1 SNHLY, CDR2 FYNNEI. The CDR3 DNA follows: TGTGCCACCCACGCGGGGCAGACCCTCATGAACACTGAAGCTTTCTTT. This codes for CATHAGQTLMNTEAFF.

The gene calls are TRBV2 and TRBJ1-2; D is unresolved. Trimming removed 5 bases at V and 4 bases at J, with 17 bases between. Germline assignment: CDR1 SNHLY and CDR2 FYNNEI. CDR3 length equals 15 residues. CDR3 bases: TGTGCCAGCAGTTCCTCGACACAGCGGGCCTATGGCTACACCTTC. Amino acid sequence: CASSSSTQRAYGYTF. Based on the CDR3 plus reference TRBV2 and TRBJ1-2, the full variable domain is EPEVTQTPSHQVTQMGQEVILRCVPISNHLYFYWYRQILGQKVEFLVSFYNNEISEKSEIFDDQFSVERPDGSNFTLKIRSTKLEDSAMYFCASSSSTQRAYGYTFGSGTRLTVV.

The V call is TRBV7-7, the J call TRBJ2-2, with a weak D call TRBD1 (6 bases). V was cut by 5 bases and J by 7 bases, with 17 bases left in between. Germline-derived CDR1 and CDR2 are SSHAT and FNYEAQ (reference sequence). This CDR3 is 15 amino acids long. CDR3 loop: CASSPQGVRGGELFF. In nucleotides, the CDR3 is TGTGCCAGCAGCCCACAGGGTGTGCGAGGCGGGGAGCTGTTTTTT.

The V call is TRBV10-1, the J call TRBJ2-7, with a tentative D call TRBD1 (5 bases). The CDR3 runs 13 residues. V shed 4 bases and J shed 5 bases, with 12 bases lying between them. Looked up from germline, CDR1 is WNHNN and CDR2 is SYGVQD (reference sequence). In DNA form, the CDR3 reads TGCGCCAGCAGTGGTCAGGGCCGGAACGAGCAGTACTTC. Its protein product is CASSGQGRNEQYF.

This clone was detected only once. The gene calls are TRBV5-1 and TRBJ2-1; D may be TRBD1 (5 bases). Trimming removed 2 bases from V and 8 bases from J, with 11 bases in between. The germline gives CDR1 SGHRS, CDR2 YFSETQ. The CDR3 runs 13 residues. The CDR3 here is CASSFQGRDEQFF. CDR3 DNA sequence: TGCGCCAGCAGCTTTCAGGGTAGGGATGAGCAGTTCTTC.

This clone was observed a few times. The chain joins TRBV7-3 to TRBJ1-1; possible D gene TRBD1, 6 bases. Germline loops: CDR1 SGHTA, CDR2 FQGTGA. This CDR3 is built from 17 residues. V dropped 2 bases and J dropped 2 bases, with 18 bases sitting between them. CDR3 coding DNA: TGTGCCAGCAGCTTATGGAGCTCGGGACACCTAAACACTGAAGCTTTCTTT. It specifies CASSLWSSGHLNTEAFF.

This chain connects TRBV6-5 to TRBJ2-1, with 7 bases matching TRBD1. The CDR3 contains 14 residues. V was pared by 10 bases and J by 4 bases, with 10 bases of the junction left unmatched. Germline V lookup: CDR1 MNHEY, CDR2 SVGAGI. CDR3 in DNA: TGTGCCATCCATAACCGGGACAGATACAATGAGCAGTTCTTC. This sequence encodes CAIHNRDRYNEQFF.

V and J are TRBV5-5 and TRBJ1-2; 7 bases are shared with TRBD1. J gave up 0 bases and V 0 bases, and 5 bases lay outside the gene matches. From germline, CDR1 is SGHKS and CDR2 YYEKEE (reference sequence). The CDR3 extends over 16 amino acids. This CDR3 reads CASSLEFGTANYGYTF. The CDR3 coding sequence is TGTGCCAGCAGCTTGGAATTTGGGACAGCTAACTATGGCTACACCTTC.

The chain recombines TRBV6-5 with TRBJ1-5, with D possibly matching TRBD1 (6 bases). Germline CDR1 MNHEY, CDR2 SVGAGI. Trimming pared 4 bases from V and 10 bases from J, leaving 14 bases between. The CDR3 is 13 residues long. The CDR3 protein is CASSSQGGDPQHF. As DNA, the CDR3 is TGTGCCAGCAGTTCACAGGGAGGGGACCCCCAGCATTTT.

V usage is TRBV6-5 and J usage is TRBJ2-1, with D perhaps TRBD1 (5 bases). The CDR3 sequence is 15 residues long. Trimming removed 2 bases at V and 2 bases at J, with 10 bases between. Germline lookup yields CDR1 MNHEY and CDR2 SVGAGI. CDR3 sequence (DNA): TGTGCCAGCAGTTACGGCAGGGAAACCTACAATGAGCAGTTCTTC. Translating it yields CASSYGRETYNEQFF.

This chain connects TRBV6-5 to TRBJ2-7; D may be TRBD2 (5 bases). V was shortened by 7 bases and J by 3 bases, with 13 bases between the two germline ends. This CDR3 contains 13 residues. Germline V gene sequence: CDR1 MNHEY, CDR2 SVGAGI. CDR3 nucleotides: TGTGCCAGCACTCCACTCGGGGTCTACGAGCAGTACTTC. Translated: CASTPLGVYEQYF.

The CDR3 sequence is CASSFYAGNNQPQHF. For the CDR3, the DNA is TGTGCCAGCAGCTTTTACGCAGGGAACAATCAGCCCCAGCATTTT. The chain is built from TRBV7-2 and TRBJ1-5, with D perhaps TRBD1 (5 bases). Between the trimmed V and J ends, which lost 3 bases and 3 bases, there was a span of 12 bases. The CDR3 runs 15 residues. Germline CDR1 and CDR2: SGHTA and FQGNSA.

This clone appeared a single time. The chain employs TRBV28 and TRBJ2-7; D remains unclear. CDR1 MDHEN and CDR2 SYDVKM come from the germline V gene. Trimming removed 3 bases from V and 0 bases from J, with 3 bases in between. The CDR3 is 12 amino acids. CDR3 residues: CASSLYSYEQYF. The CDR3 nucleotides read TGTGCCAGCAGTTTGTACTCCTACGAGCAGTACTTC.

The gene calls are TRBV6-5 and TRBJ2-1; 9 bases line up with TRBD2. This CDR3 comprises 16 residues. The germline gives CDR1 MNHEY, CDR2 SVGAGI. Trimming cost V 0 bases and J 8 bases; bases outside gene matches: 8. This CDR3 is CASSYSSLRGGHEQFF. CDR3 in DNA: TGTGCCAGCAGTTACTCGAGTTTGCGGGGGGGCCATGAGCAGTTCTTC.

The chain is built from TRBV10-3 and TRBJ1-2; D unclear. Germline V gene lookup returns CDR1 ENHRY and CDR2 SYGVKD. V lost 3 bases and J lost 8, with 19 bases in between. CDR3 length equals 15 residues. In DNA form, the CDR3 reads TGTGCCATCAGTGAAATGGCCGGGGTAGCGGGGGGCTACACCTTC. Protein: CAISEMAGVAGGYTF.